This passage covers 2 T cell receptor beta chains from one sample sequenced in a study of shared clonotypes between healthy human individuals. Here immunoSEQ multiplex PCR was the method, and the copy in TCRdb shows in-frame clones only, minus some. Here the sample spans about 670,000 clones, about two thirds being singletons. The sample comprised memory CD4+ T cells sorted from blood. Stated subset: CD45RA-negative fraction. The receptors here all came from a woman between 25 and 40 years old in good health.

The chain couples TRBV11-2 to TRBJ2-7; D may match TRBD1 or TRBD2 (7 bases each). The CDR3 runs 15 residues. V was cut by 5 bases and J by 6 bases, with 20 bases left in between. Germline CDR1 is SGHAT and CDR2 is FQNNGV. CDR3 protein: CASSPQGGSRFEQYF. The CDR3 nucleotides read TGTGCCAGCAGCCCCCAGGGGGGGTCCCGCTTCGAGCAGTACTTC.

This clone was observed a handful of times. The chain couples TRBV2 to TRBJ2-4; a weak D match, TRBD2 (6 bases). The germline V gene has CDR1 SNHLY and CDR2 FYNNEI. CDR3 length: 15 residues. Trimming took off 3 bases at V and 0 bases at J, with 9 bases between the two ends. CDR3 nucleotide sequence: TGTGCCAGCAGTGATGGGGGACTAGCCAAAAACATTCAGTACTTC. Protein: CASSDGGLAKNIQYF.